This is a list of T cell receptor beta chains from one sample in a study of blood T cell repertoires in COVID-19. Here immunoSEQ multiplex PCR was the method, and the copy in TCRdb shows in-frame clones only, minus some. Of tens of thousands of clones listed, more than 85% were seen once; the top ten hold around 13%. Sequencing was done on a sample of peripheral blood. The source is a human donor with active COVID-19. The donor label of this sample is uncertain. The CDR3 runs from the conserved cysteine through the conserved F or W. A D gene is named only where the DNA matches it firmly. Only some rows state a clone size, as once, few, many or a class for expanded clones.

J	V	size	D	DNA	CDR3
TRBJ1-5	TRBV19	NA	TRBD1	TGTGCCGCCTCTACAGGGGGCGGTCAGCCCCAGCATTTT	CAASTGGGQPQHF
TRBJ1-4	TRBV21-1	NA	NA	TGTGCCAGCAGCGCCGGGACAGAAAATGAAAAACTGTTTTTT	CASSAGTENEKLFF
TRBJ2-3	TRBV19	NA	NA	TGTGCCGCTGGGGCAGGCGGCACAGATACGCAGTATTTT	CAAGAGGTDTQYF
TRBJ1-6	TRBV6-1	once	TRBD1	TGTGCCAGCAGTGAAATTTTGGGTCGACAGGGTGGTTCACCCCTCCACTTT	CASSEILGRQGGSPLHF
TRBJ1-6	TRBV27	few	NA	TGTGCCAGCAGTTTTGAGACAGAGAATTCACCCCTCCACTTT	CASSFETENSPLHF
TRBJ2-2	TRBV4-3	once	TRBD2	TGCGCCAGCAGCCAAGATTGGGGGGGATACACCGGGGAGCTGTTTTTT	CASSQDWGGYTGELFF
TRBJ2-7	TRBV28	once	NA	TGTGCCAGCGGTTCGCCTTCACAGGGAGGGCTCTCCTACGAGCAGTACTTC	CASGSPSQGGLSYEQYF
TRBJ1-4	TRBV28	NA	TRBD1	TGTGCCAGCAGCGGACAGGGGGTGGGAGAAAAACTGTTTTTT	CASSGQGVGEKLFF
TRBJ2-3	TRBV3-1/TRBV3-2	NA	TRBD1	TGTGCCAGCAGCCAAGTTATGAGGACAGGGGACCCTACCGCGACAGATACGCAGTATTTT	CASSQVMRTGDPTATDTQYF
TRBJ1-5	TRBV19	NA	NA	TGTGCCAGTAGTATAGTCTGGGAGGGAGGAATAGGCAATCAGCCCCAGCATTTT	CASSIVWEGGIGNQPQHF
TRBJ1-1	TRBV12-3/TRBV12-4	NA	NA	TGTGCCAGCAGCGCAGGGGAACGAACTGAAGCTTTCTTT	CASSAGERTEAFF
TRBJ2-1	TRBV4-2	once	TRBD2	TGTGCCAGCAGCCAGGGAGGACTAGCGGCTAACAATGAGCAGTTCTTC	CASSQGGLAANNEQFF
TRBJ1-3	TRBV9	NA	NA	TGTGCCAGCAGCCCTAGGGGAAACACCATATATTTT	CASSPRGNTIYF
TRBJ1-2	TRBV28	NA	NA	TGTGCCAGCAGCAGATCAGGGTTTCCCTATGGCTACACCTTC	CASSRSGFPYGYTF
TRBJ2-1	TRBV2	NA	NA	TGTGGGACCCCAGGGGACGCAGACAATGAGCAGTTCTTC	CGTPGDADNEQFF
TRBJ1-5	TRBV7-9	NA	NA	TGTGCCAGCAGCCCCCAGGGGAACAATCAGCCCCAGCATTTT	CASSPQGNNQPQHF
TRBJ2-2	TRBV5-1	NA	NA	TGCGCCAGCAGCGTAGGGACACCGAGGGGCGGGGAGCTGTTTTTT	CASSVGTPRGGELFF
TRBJ1-3	TRBV9	NA	TRBD1	TGTGCCAGCACCCCCGACAGGGGGCTCGGAAACACCATATATTTT	CASTPDRGLGNTIYF
TRBJ2-1	TRBV21-1	few	NA	TGTGCCAGCTGGACTAGCGGATACAATGAGCAGTTCTTC	CASWTSGYNEQFF
TRBJ1-1	TRBV28	NA	NA	TGTGCCAGCAGTGAACTGATGAACACTGAAGCTTTCTTT	CASSELMNTEAFF
TRBJ2-1	TRBV10-1	NA	TRBD2	TGCGCCAGCAGTGATCTGCGGGCGGGGGGGTACAATGAGCAGTTCTTC	CASSDLRAGGYNEQFF
TRBJ1-3	TRBV5-4	once	TRBD1	TGTGCCAGCAGCCCGGGGACAGGAGCCCGAAACACCATATATTTT	CASSPGTGARNTIYF
TRBJ1-4	TRBV30	NA	NA	TGTGCCTGGAGCAGACAGAGTAATGAAAAACTGTTTTTT	CAWSRQSNEKLFF